The T cell receptor (beta chain) under discussion was sequenced for a study of blood T cell repertoires in COVID-19. At the level of the study: Some COVID-19 samples were acute and others convalescent; all came from the United States, Italy and Spain.

Assay: immunoSEQ multiplex PCR; the TCRdb copy retains only in-frame clones and omits some. This table has roughly 220,000 clones, approximately 86% appearing once. V shed 5 bases, J shed 4 bases, and the junction held 6 bases outside the gene matches. The CDR3 has 15 amino acids. Germline assignment: CDR1 SEHNR and CDR2 FQNEAQ (reference sequence). Specimen: PBMCs or T cells enriched from blood (not recorded which). The origin of this receptor is a woman aged 45-65 years with acute COVID-19. The rearrangement uses TRBV7-9 and TRBJ1-3; 9 bases match TRBD1. The CDR3 protein is CASSPFTGGGNTIYF. The CDR3 DNA reads TGTGCCAGCAGCCCCTTCACAGGGGGCGGAAACACCATATATTTT.